These 4 T cell receptor beta chains originate from one sample sequenced in a study of CD8 T cells in ankylosing spondylitis. Via MiXCR, TCRdb re-called the 5' RACE reads, giving one row per CDR3 protein. The table shows about 240,000 distinct CDR3 sequences, with about 9.1% occurring only once. Sequencing used blood, either unsorted or a sorted T cell fraction (not recorded which). Every receptor here comes from a male donor with ankylosing spondylitis or in good health (not recorded which).

The rearrangement joins TRBV19 to TRBJ2-3; tentatively, D is TRBD1 or TRBD2 (5 bases each). CDR3 length: 15 residues. The germline V gene has CDR1 LNHDA and CDR2 SQIVND (reference sequence). Trimming took off 3 bases at V and 5 bases at J, with 15 bases between the two ends. This CDR3 is CASSMGTFSGDTQYF. CDR3 in DNA: TGTGCCAGTAGTATGGGGACCTTCTCAGGAGATACGCAGTATTTT.

Written as DNA, the CDR3 is TGCAGTGCTAGCGGGCGGACCTCTGGAAACACCATATATTTT. Translation gives CSASGRTSGNTIYF. The rearrangement links TRBV20-1 to TRBJ1-3, with D unresolved. CDR1 and CDR2 from the germline V gene are DFQATT and SNEGSKA (reference sequence). Trimming shortened V by 3 bases and J by 0 bases, and 9 bases separated the two germline ends. The CDR3 has 14 residues.

This clonotype came up a few times. This sequence joins TRBV7-6 and TRBJ2-7; D is possibly TRBD2 (7 bases). The CDR3 spans 14 residues. Trimming shortened V by 1 base and J by 5 bases, and 12 bases separated the two germline ends. The germline V gene has CDR1 SGHVS and CDR2 FNYEAQ. The CDR3 protein is CASSLGLGGDEQYF. CDR3 DNA sequence: TGTGCCAGCAGCTTAGGGTTAGGGGGGGACGAGCAGTACTTC.

This clonotype occurred a few times. The chain carries TRBV20-1 and TRBJ2-3; 12 bases agree with TRBD2. Looked up from germline, CDR1 is DFQATT and CDR2 is SNEGSKA (reference sequence). The length of the CDR3 is 13 residues. The V segment lost 5 bases and the J segment 10 bases; nucleotides outside the gene matches: 7. The CDR3 region is CSALAGGPAAQYF. The CDR3 DNA is TGCAGTGCTCTAGCGGGGGGGCCGGCGGCGCAGTATTTT.